This T cell receptor (beta chain) originates from a study of T cells in localized non-small cell lung cancer. Findings and caveats of the study: Without multi-region sequencing, intratumor heterogeneity could not be excluded. Uninvolved adjacent lung had more T cell clonality than any other tissue, topping tumor. Elevated circulating T cell density in blood was associated with longer overall survival. A median of roughly 52 of the top 100 tumor clones appeared in adjacent lung, which was paired and uninvolved.

Clones were sequenced by immunoSEQ multiplex PCR, and TCRdb holds only the in-frame ones, with some missing. The sample consists of under 150,000 clones, around 90% of them appearing once. As regards this clone: Its target is not known.

The V and J ends lost 5 bases and 3 bases respectively, with 5 bases between them. CDR1 is MNHEY, CDR2 SVGAGI, per germline. This CDR3 region has 11 residues. The receptor comes from a female donor aged 60 or older with stage I lung adenocarcinoma. The V and J genes are TRBV6-5 and TRBJ2-7; no definite D call. The sequenced sample was peripheral blood, obtained before any cancer treatment. The CDR3 DNA follows: TGTGCCAGCAGTGCCGGCTACGAGCAGTACTTC. It is translated as CASSAGYEQYF.